This TCR beta chain is from a study of T cells in Graves' hyperthyroidism and ophthalmopathy. Findings and limits, study-wide: Most thyroid clonotypes expanded above 0.001 appeared in blood too.

In the case of this clonotype: Its antigen remains unidentified.

V was cut by 7 bases and J by 5 bases, with 14 bases left in between. The CDR3 runs to 13 residues. Exclusion of a patient resulted from uncontrolled infection, other autoimmune disease, pregnancy or lactation. Diagnoses were established using clinical symptoms, serum thyroxine and TRAb, thyroid ultrasound and orbital computed tomography. Amplified regions were TCR beta CDR3 sequences from RNA transcripts. Researchers ran a first-round RT-PCR on the TCR CDR3 using the HTBI primer set. TCRdb fed the multiplex PCR reads into MiXCR, producing one record per CDR3 protein. The sample carries 550,000 to 700,000 distinct CDR3 sequences, around 42% recorded once.

The source material was peripheral blood or thyroid tissue (not recorded which). This rearrangement joins TRBV12-3 or TRBV12-4 to TRBJ1-2; D may be TRBD1 (6 bases). The origin of this receptor is an adult woman with Graves' disease, either hyperthyroidism or ophthalmopathy (not recorded which). Written as DNA, the CDR3 is TGTGCCAGCAACCCGGGACACCCATATGGCTACACCTTC. Protein: CASNPGHPYGYTF.